One and the same sample provided the 8 T cell receptor beta chains below, sequenced in a study of blood T cell repertoires in COVID-19. Clones were sequenced by immunoSEQ multiplex PCR, and TCRdb holds only the in-frame ones, with some missing. The table lists approximately 190,000 clones, 82% of them singletons, with less than 9.5% in the top ten. Specimen: peripheral blood. The receptors stem from a woman in her fifties or sixties with COVID-19, enrolled during active disease.

The J gene is TRBJ2-3, the V gene TRBV11-2; TRBD2 might be the D (7 bases). There are 15 residues in the CDR3. Trimming removed 2 bases at V and 6 bases at J, with 15 bases between. Germline loops: CDR1 SGHAT, CDR2 FQNNGV. DNA for the CDR3: TGTGCCAGCAGCTTACGGGGAGGGAGGGGGGATACGCAGTATTTT. Translating it yields CASSLRGGRGDTQYF.

The chain recombines TRBV7-2 with TRBJ2-1; TRBD1 aligns across 7 bases. Per the germline V gene, CDR1 is SGHTA and CDR2 is FQGNSA. This CDR3 comprises 14 residues. V lost 1 base to trimming and J lost 7 bases; unmatched junction nucleotides: 4. The DNA of the CDR3 is TGTGCCAGCAGCTTAGACAGGGGTAGGAATGAGCAGTTCTTC. Amino acids: CASSLDRGRNEQFF.

Only a few counts were recorded for this clone. This rearrangement joins TRBV6-1 to TRBJ2-1; D is unclear. V lost 2 bases, J lost 6 bases, and 14 bases lay in between. Germline assignment: CDR1 MNHNS and CDR2 SASEGT. The CDR3 length is 15 residues. The CDR3: CASSEQLRHGNEQFF. The CDR3 region has the DNA TGTGCCAGCAGTGAACAACTGCGCCACGGCAATGAGCAGTTCTTC.

The chain links TRBV7-9 to TRBJ1-1; D gene ambiguous. The CDR3 covers 13 residues. The V gene's germline CDR1 is SEHNR and CDR2 FQNEAQ (reference sequence). Trimming took 5 bases from V and 8 from J, leaving 15 bases between them. The CDR3 spells CASSPGGSPEAFF. Here the CDR3 DNA reads TGTGCCAGCAGCCCGGGAGGGAGCCCCGAAGCTTTCTTT.

V is TRBV9 and J is TRBJ2-5; TRBD1 matches at 7 bases. CDR1 SGDLS and CDR2 YYNGEE come from the germline V gene. The CDR3 covers 13 residues. The junction had 0 bases not matched to a gene; V was cut back by 0 bases and J by 4 bases. The CDR3 spells CASSVAGGETQYF. DNA of the CDR3: TGTGCCAGCAGCGTAGCAGGGGGAGAGACCCAGTACTTC. Full variable domain (missing parts from reference TRBV9 and TRBJ2-5): DSGVTQTPKHLITATGQRVTLRCSPRSGDLSVYWYQQSLDQGLQFLIQYYNGEERAKGNILERFSAQQFPDLHSELNLSSLELGDSALYFCASSVAGGETQYFGPGTRLLVL.

In its sample, this clone was seen many times. The V call is TRBV11-2, the J call TRBJ1-2; 12 nucleotides line up with TRBD1. The CDR3 runs to 16 residues. The germline gives CDR1 SGHAT, CDR2 FQNNGV. J gave up 4 bases and V 10 bases, and 13 bases lay outside the gene matches. The CDR3 DNA follows: TGTGCCACCACCCCTACCGGGACAGGGGGCCTCTATGGCTACACCTTC. This codes for CATTPTGTGGLYGYTF.

This rearrangement joins TRBV7-8 to TRBJ2-1; TRBD1 agrees at 10 bases. Unmatched junction bases numbered 8, after V lost 6 bases and J lost 9 bases. This CDR3 is 14 amino acids long. Looked up from germline, CDR1 is SGHVS and CDR2 is FQNEAQ. DNA for the CDR3: TGTGCCAGCAGACTCGGACAGGGGGGAAGTGAGCAGTTCTTC. Amino acids: CASRLGQGGSEQFF.

This clone showed up just a few times. The genes are TRBV2 and TRBJ2-1; D not certain. This CDR3 comprises 13 residues. Germline loops: CDR1 SNHLY, CDR2 FYNNEI. The V end lost 2 bases, the J end lost 8 bases, and 10 bases lay between the germline ends. DNA of the CDR3: TGTGCCAGCAGTGAACCCCCTTTTGATGAGCAGTTCTTC. Its protein is CASSEPPFDEQFF.